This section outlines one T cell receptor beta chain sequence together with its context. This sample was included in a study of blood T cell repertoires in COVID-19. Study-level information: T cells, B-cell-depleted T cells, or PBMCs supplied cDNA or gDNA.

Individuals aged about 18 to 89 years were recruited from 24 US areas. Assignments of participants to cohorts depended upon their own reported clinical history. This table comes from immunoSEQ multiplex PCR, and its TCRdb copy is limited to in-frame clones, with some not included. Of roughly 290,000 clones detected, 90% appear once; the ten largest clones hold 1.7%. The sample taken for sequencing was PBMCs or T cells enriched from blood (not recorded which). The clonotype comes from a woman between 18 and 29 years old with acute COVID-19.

The CDR3 DNA follows: TGTGCCAGCATGGCCCAACAGGGGCACTACGAGCAGTACTTC. Translating it yields CASMAQQGHYEQYF. This sequence joins TRBV2 and TRBJ2-7, with 7 bases fitting TRBD1. The CDR3 has 14 amino acids. Germline V gives CDR1 SNHLY, CDR2 FYNNEI. Unmatched junction bases numbered 9, after V lost 7 bases and J lost 3 bases. Using reference TRBV2 and TRBJ2-7 for the parts outside the CDR3, the full variable domain is EPEVTQTPSHQVTQMGQEVILRCVPISNHLYFYWYRQILGQKVEFLVSFYNNEISEKSEIFDDQFSVERPDGSNFTLKIRSTKLEDSAMYFCASMAQQGHYEQYFGPGTRLTVT.